This T cell receptor (beta chain) comes out of a study of CD8+CD57+ T cells in acquired aplastic anemia. Study background: DNA recovered from sorted CD4+ and CD8+ cells had a mean of approximately 3.5 ug. Notes on the study in general: The study found no significant CD8+ Simpson's diversity difference between patients and controls. The number of CD8+ CDR3 sequences shared by patients and controls was 25 to 35.

The CDR3 is 14 amino acids. Trimming took off 2 bases at V and 2 bases at J, with 8 bases between the two ends. The germline CDR1 and CDR2 sequences are SGHRS and YFSETQ. As regards this clonotype: The antigen is not known.

Profiles of TCR beta VDJ and CDR3 were generated from a genomic DNA template. TCRdb re-called the reads with MiXCR, one entry per CDR3 protein. The repertoire holds under 200,000 distinct CDR3 sequences, approximately 48% seen once, with roughly 2% in the top ten. It was patients with CD8+CD57+ cell expansion by flow cytometry who were chosen for sequencing. Blood came from patients not yet given any therapy. The gene calls are TRBV5-1 and TRBJ1-3; possible D gene TRBD1, 5 bases. The receptor was isolated from a human donor with aplastic anemia. Sample: sorted CD4+, CD8+, or CD8+CD57+ T cells (not recorded which) from PBMCs. The CDR3: CASSFDSPGNTIYF. The DNA for the CDR3 is TGCGCCAGCAGCTTTGACAGTCCTGGAAACACCATATATTTT.